This note documents a single T cell receptor beta chain sequence. It was RNA transcripts that yielded the amplified TCR beta CDR3 regions. When the TCR CDR3 underwent first-round RT-PCR, the HTBI primer set was used. TCRdb used MiXCR to reprocess the multiplex PCR reads, holding one entry per CDR3 protein. This table has fewer than 350,000 distinct CDR3 sequences, around a sixth appearing once. These data are taken from a study of T cells in Graves' hyperthyroidism and ophthalmopathy. CDR3 length: 14 residues. In germline, CDR1 is SGHRS, CDR2 YFSETQ. Trimming cost V 4 bases and J 5 bases; bases outside gene matches: 8.

The material sequenced was blood. V and J are TRBV5-1 and TRBJ1-2; 7 nucleotides match TRBD1. This clonotype was obtained from a woman aged 45-59 years with Graves' hyperthyroidism. The DNA for the CDR3 is TGCGCCAGCAGCACCCCCGACAGGGTTTATGGCTACACCTTC. Protein product: CASSTPDRVYGYTF.